Below, 24 T cell receptor beta chains from the same sample are listed, as sequenced in a study of beta chain features in type 1 diabetes. Study-wide findings and caveats: TCRB CDR3 length was moderately but significantly reduced in all four CD4+ subsets of Type 1 diabetes patients.

As every portion of the isolated RNA was reverse transcribed, the sequencing read expressed TCRB transcripts. Using immunoSEQ multiplex PCR, the repertoire was profiled, and TCRdb retains in-frame clones only, with some absent. The sample lists a few hundred thousand clones, approximately 13% occurring once. The antigens for these receptors are not known. The sequenced sample was naive CD4+ T cells from blood. These receptors came from a woman aged 18-29 years with type 1 diabetes.

The V and J genes are TRBV4-1 and TRBJ2-3; 10 positions agree with TRBD2. CDR3 length: 16 residues. J was trimmed by 2 bases and V by 3 bases; bases with no gene match: 5. CDR1 and CDR2 (germline): MGHRA, YSYEKL. The CDR3 coding sequence is TGCGCCAGCAGCCAGCTAGCGGGGGTAATCACAGATACGCAGTATTTT. It encodes CASSQLAGVITDTQYF.

The CDR3: CATGGKWNTGELFF. The CDR3 coding sequence is TGTGCTACGGGCGGGAAATGGAACACCGGGGAGCTGTTTTTT. This chain connects TRBV6-5 to TRBJ2-2; D is perhaps TRBD2 (6 bases). The CDR3 has 14 residues. The germline CDR1 and CDR2 sequences are MNHEY and SVGAGI.

CDR3 protein: CATHPGLPAKNIQYF. CDR3 sequence (DNA): TGTGCCACCCATCCGGGACTACCTGCCAAAAACATTCAGTACTTC. This chain links TRBV30 with TRBJ2-4; 7 nucleotides align to TRBD2. Germline V gene sequence: CDR1 GTSNPN, CDR2 SVGIG (reference sequence). V lost 8 bases and J lost 1; bases outside the gene matches: 11. The CDR3 has 15 amino acids.

This clone was seen a few times. The V gene is TRBV9, the J gene TRBJ2-5; D is undetermined. Germline loops: CDR1 SGDLS, CDR2 YYNGEE. CDR3 length: 14 residues. The V end was cut by 1 base, the J end by 2 bases, with 9 bases between. The CDR3 region has the DNA TGTGCCAGCAGCGTATCCGTAGCTCAAGAGACCCAGTACTTC. Its translation: CASSVSVAQETQYF.

The chain links TRBV29-1 to TRBJ2-5; 7 bases align to TRBD2. J lost 5 bases, V lost 8 bases, and 11 bases had no gene match. The CDR3 contains 13 residues. CDR1 SQVTM and CDR2 ANQGSEA come from the germline V gene. In DNA form, the CDR3 reads TGCAGCCATGGGAGGGAGGAGAGGGAGACCCAGTACTTC. This codes for CSHGREERETQYF.

In its sample, this clone was seen a few times. This rearrangement joins TRBV30 to TRBJ2-2; no firm D call. Trimming left V 0 bases short and J 6 bases short, with 5 bases between. CDR1 and CDR2 (germline): GTSNPN, SVGIG (reference sequence). CDR3 size: 12 residues. Written as DNA, the CDR3 is TGTGCCTGGAGTGTACTCTCCGGGGAGCTGTTTTTT. Its protein is CAWSVLSGELFF.

V usage is TRBV30 and J usage is TRBJ1-2, with TRBD1 as a possible D gene (5 bases). Trimming took off 1 base at V and 8 bases at J, with 14 bases between the two ends. Germline values: CDR1 GTSNPN, CDR2 SVGIG (reference sequence). This CDR3 is built from 13 residues. CDR3 sequence: CAWSEEGREGYTF. The CDR3 coding sequence is TGTGCCTGGAGTGAAGAGGGGAGGGAGGGCTACACCTTC.

The V gene is TRBV6-5, the J gene TRBJ2-7, with 7 bases lining up with TRBD1. This CDR3 spans 13 amino acids. The germline CDR1 and CDR2 sequences are MNHEY and SVGAGI. J was trimmed by 5 bases and V by 6 bases; bases with no gene match: 7. The CDR3 reads CASRRQGINEQYF. The CDR3 coding sequence is TGTGCCAGCAGGAGACAGGGAATCAACGAGCAGTACTTC.

The V gene is TRBV27, the J gene TRBJ2-1, with 8 bases aligning to TRBD2. Germline-derived CDR1 and CDR2 are MNHEY and SMNVEV (reference sequence). J lost 9 bases, V lost 0 bases, and 13 bases had no gene match. The CDR3 totals 17 residues. CDR3 amino acids: CASSLSASGTRYSEQFF. The CDR3 DNA reads as TGTGCCAGCAGTTTATCAGCCTCCGGGACTAGATACTCTGAGCAGTTCTTC.

V usage is TRBV2 and J usage is TRBJ1-1; the D is unclear. V dropped 10 bases and J dropped 1 base, with 13 bases sitting between them. This CDR3 is built from 13 residues. Germline V gene sequence: CDR1 SNHLY, CDR2 FYNNEI. The CDR3 loop is CAISDSWNTEAFF. The CDR3 region has the DNA TGTGCCATCTCCGACTCCTGGAACACTGAAGCTTTCTTT.

A few counts support this clone. The chain is built from TRBV30 and TRBJ2-7, with 7 bases aligning to TRBD2. After removal of 1 base from V and 3 bases from J, the junction contained 6 bases not matched to a gene. This CDR3 has 14 amino acids. Germline loops: CDR1 GTSNPN, CDR2 SVGIG (reference sequence). CDR3 in amino acids: CAWSAGGSLYEQYF. The CDR3 coding sequence is TGTGCCTGGAGTGCGGGAGGCTCTCTCTACGAGCAGTACTTC.

This chain links TRBV7-2 with TRBJ2-3; 7 bases are a match to TRBD2. The CDR3 has 15 amino acids. V lost 7 bases and J lost 3; bases outside the gene matches: 10. The germline V gene encodes CDR1 SGHTA and CDR2 FQGNSA. The CDR3 DNA reads as TGTGCCAGCAACCTGTCAGGGACTAAAACAGATACGCAGTATTTT. This sequence encodes CASNLSGTKTDTQYF. The full variable domain, rest sourced from reference TRBV7-2 and TRBJ2-3, is GAGVSQSPSNKVTEKGKDVELRCDPISGHTALYWYRQSLGQGLEFLIYFQGNSAPDKSGLPSDRFSAERTGGSVSTLTIQRTQQEDSAVYLCASNLSGTKTDTQYFGPGTRLTVL.

This clone was seen a handful of times. Other DNA sequences from this sample encode an identical CDR3 as well. The chain recombines TRBV7-9 with TRBJ2-3; D gene unclear. The CDR3 runs 12 residues. CDR1 is SEHNR, CDR2 FQNEAQ, per germline (reference sequence). Trimming removed 4 bases at V and 2 bases at J, with 4 bases between. CDR3 sequence: CASSSVTDTQYF. CDR3 coding DNA: TGTGCCAGCAGCTCTGTCACAGATACGCAGTATTTT. The whole variable domain, remainder taken from reference TRBV7-9 and TRBJ2-3, is DTGVSQNPRHKITKRGQNVTFRCDPISEHNRLYWYRQTLGQGPEFLTYFQNEAQLEKSRLLSDRFSAERPKGSFSTLEIQRTEQGDSAMYLCASSSVTDTQYFGPGTRLTVL.

V and J are TRBV6-6 and TRBJ1-5, with a tentative D call TRBD1 (6 bases). Germline V lookup: CDR1 MNHNY, CDR2 SVGAGI (reference sequence). V was shortened by 6 bases and J by 4 bases, with 16 bases between the two germline ends. CDR3 length: 15 residues. This chain's CDR3 is CASSLQGTGNQPQHF. CDR3 DNA sequence: TGTGCCAGCAGCTTACAGGGAACGGGTAATCAGCCCCAGCATTTT.

The V gene is TRBV5-8, the J gene TRBJ2-7, with 8 bases identical to TRBD1. V trimming: 0 bases; J trimming: 0 bases; junction bases outside the gene matches: 8. The germline gives CDR1 SGHTS, CDR2 YDEGEE. The CDR3 covers 17 residues. The CDR3 spells CASSLDAGGTGSYEQYF. CDR3 DNA: TGTGCCAGCAGCTTGGACGCAGGGGGCACTGGCTCCTACGAGCAGTACTTC.

CDR3 nucleotides: TGTGCCAGCAGTGTCGGACTAGCGGGATCCTGGCAGTACTTC. Translating gives CASSVGLAGSWQYF. The rearrangement uses TRBV6-5 and TRBJ2-7; 12 positions match TRBD2. CDR1 and CDR2 from the germline V gene are MNHEY and SVGAGI. The J segment lost 9 bases and the V segment lost 5 bases, leaving 8 bases of the junction unmatched. The CDR3 consists of 14 residues.

In its sample, this clone was seen a few times. The chain employs TRBV4-1 and TRBJ2-1; 12 bases line up with TRBD2. The germline V gene encodes CDR1 MGHRA and CDR2 YSYEKL. The CDR3 has 15 amino acids. J gave up 9 bases and V 4 bases, and 7 bases lay outside the gene matches. The CDR3 loop reads CASSRGLAGVGEQFF. For the CDR3, the DNA is TGCGCCAGCAGCCGGGGACTAGCGGGTGTAGGTGAGCAGTTCTTC.

This clone was counted only a few times. The chain uses TRBV25-1 and TRBJ2-7; tentatively, D is TRBD1 (6 bases). Germline CDR1 and CDR2: MGHDK and SYGVNS. V dropped 4 bases and J dropped 2 bases, with 15 bases sitting between them. The CDR3 length is 15 residues. CDR3 in amino acids: CASSVSGTSTYEQYF. The CDR3 nucleotides are TGTGCCAGCAGTGTATCCGGGACATCAACCTACGAGCAGTACTTC.

In this sample, this clone turned up a few times. J is TRBJ1-5 and V is TRBV19, with 9 bases fitting TRBD1. The CDR3 extends over 18 amino acids. The trim removed 5 bases at V and 1 base at J, leaving 12 bases unmatched. The germline V gene encodes CDR1 LNHDA and CDR2 SQIVND (reference sequence). The CDR3 DNA reads TGTGCCAGTAGTTTGCCGGGACAGGGCTTATGGAGCAATCAGCCCCAGCATTTT. It specifies CASSLPGQGLWSNQPQHF.

As for this clone: This specimen includes other DNA sequences encoding the same CDR3. The rearrangement links TRBV5-1 to TRBJ1-1; tentatively, D is TRBD1 (5 bases). CDR3 length: 14 residues. Trimming pared 3 bases from V and 4 bases from J, leaving 13 bases between. Germline values: CDR1 SGHRS, CDR2 YFSETQ. DNA of the CDR3: TGCGCCAGCAGCTCCGGTCAGGGAGGCACTGAAGCTTTCTTT. This codes for CASSSGQGGTEAFF.

This clone showed up just a few times. The chain is built from TRBV28 and TRBJ1-1; D gene uncertain. V was trimmed by 5 bases and J by 1 base, leaving 11 bases between them. The CDR3 extends over 14 amino acids. CDR1 MDHEN and CDR2 SYDVKM come from the germline V gene. In nucleotides, the CDR3 is TGTGCCAGCAGTACCCGGGTAAAGAACACTGAAGCTTTCTTT. The encoded protein is CASSTRVKNTEAFF. Full variable domain (remainder filled in from reference TRBV28 and TRBJ1-1): DVKVTQSSRYLVKRTGEKVFLECVQDMDHENMFWYRQDPGLGLRLIYFSYDVKMKEKGDIPEGYSVSREKKERFSLILESASTNQTSMYLCASSTRVKNTEAFFGQGTRLTVV.

The chain couples TRBV7-3 to TRBJ2-2; D remains unclear. The V gene lost 5 bases and the J gene lost 3 bases, with 13 bases spanning the gap. This CDR3 is built from 15 residues. Germline V gene data show CDR1 as SGHTA and CDR2 as FQGTGA. DNA for the CDR3: TGTGCCAGCAGCCCCGCCGGTTTGGACACCGGGGAGCTGTTTTTT. It yields the protein CASSPAGLDTGELFF.

This clone has just a few counts. The chain employs TRBV15 and TRBJ2-1; a possible D gene is TRBD2 (6 bases). The CDR3 consists of 15 residues. Germline V gene data show CDR1 as LNHNV and CDR2 as YYDKDF (reference sequence). V lost 8 bases and J 1 base, leaving 15 bases between the germline ends. CDR3 sequence reads: CATCTERVSYNEQFF. Here the CDR3 DNA reads TGTGCCACCTGTACGGAGCGGGTGTCCTACAATGAGCAGTTCTTC.

This clone has more than one count but fewer than ten. The J gene is TRBJ2-1, the V gene TRBV20-1, with TRBD2 matching over 8 bases. The CDR3 runs 11 residues. CDR1 and CDR2 from the germline V gene are DFQATT and SNEGSKA (reference sequence). The CDR3 loop is CGIAGFNEQFF. CDR3 DNA: TGCGGAATAGCGGGATTCAATGAGCAGTTCTTC.